The rows below give T cell receptor beta chains drawn from one sample of a study of blood T cell repertoires in COVID-19. The protocol was immunoSEQ multiplex PCR, while the TCRdb copy is restricted to in-frame clones and leaves out a portion. The sample carries approximately 390,000 clones, almost 90% recorded once. Sequencing used peripheral blood. The receptors here all came from a man younger than 30 with active or convalescent COVID-19. CDR3s include the opening cysteine and the closing phenylalanine or tryptophan. D genes are given only for firm matches. Size tells how often a clone was seen (once, few, many) or the class of an expanded clone, and some rows leave it out.

D gene,clone size,J gene,V gene,CDR3 protein,CDR3 DNA
-,-,TRBJ2-2,TRBV23-1,CASSMTDSKTTGELFF,TGCGCCAGCAGTATGACAGATTCTAAGACCACCGGGGAGCTGTTTTTT
TRBD1,-,TRBJ2-1,TRBV24-1,CATSSWDRGSNEQFF,TGTGCCACCAGTAGTTGGGACAGGGGAAGCAATGAGCAGTTCTTC
TRBD1,few,TRBJ1-2,TRBV19,CSSSLFPGQGGETF,TGTTCCAGTAGCTTATTTCCGGGACAGGGAGGTGAGACCTTC
-,-,TRBJ1-3,TRBV15,CATSRDPSSGNTIYF,TGTGCCACCAGCAGAGATCCGAGCTCTGGAAACACCATATATTTT
TRBD1,-,TRBJ2-1,TRBV19,CASRDRGYHEQFF,TGTGCCAGTAGGGACAGGGGGTACCATGAGCAGTTCTTC
-,-,TRBJ2-3,TRBV7-9,CASSLAGPGPGTDTQYF,TGTGCCAGCAGCTTAGCGGGGCCCGGACCAGGCACAGATACGCAGTATTTT
-,-,TRBJ1-1,TRBV9,CASSPRFGNTEAFF,TGTGCCAGCAGCCCGCGGTTCGGGAACACTGAAGCTTTCTTT
-,-,TRBJ2-7,TRBV6-6,CASEGSSYEQYF,TGTGCCAGCGAGGGATCCTCCTACGAGCAGTACTTC
TRBD2,-,TRBJ2-7,TRBV19,CASSHTGTSGFKHYEQYF,TGTGCCAGTAGCCACACCGGGACTAGCGGATTCAAACACTACGAGCAGTACTTC
TRBD1,-,TRBJ1-5,TRBV19,CATGGTARNQPQHF,TGTGCCACCGGCGGGACAGCGAGAAATCAGCCCCAGCATTTT
-,-,TRBJ1-2,TRBV7-2,CASSSDRVPAGGYTF,TGTGCCAGCAGCTCAGACCGGGTCCCAGCGGGTGGCTACACCTTC
-,-,TRBJ1-1,TRBV5-1,CASSFQGSLDTEAFF,TGCGCCAGCAGCTTCCAGGGGAGTCTTGACACTGAAGCTTTCTTT
-,-,TRBJ1-2,TRBV9,CASSAQQVNGYTF,TGTGCCAGCAGCGCGCAACAGGTGAATGGCTACACCTTC
-,-,TRBJ2-7,TRBV27,CASSLANLAEQYF,TGTGCCAGCAGTTTAGCTAACCTCGCAGAGCAGTACTTC
-,-,TRBJ1-5,TRBV2,CASSETSGNQPQHF,TGTGCCAGCAGTGAAACGAGTGGCAATCAGCCCCAGCATTTT
TRBD1,-,TRBJ2-1,TRBV7-9,CAGTDRGYWAPYNEQFF,TGTGCCGGAACGGACAGGGGGTATTGGGCCCCTTACAATGAGCAGTTCTTC
TRBD2,once,TRBJ2-1,TRBV3-1/TRBV3-2,CASSPRFRGGRHNEQFF,TGTGCCAGCAGCCCGAGGTTCCGGGGGGGCAGGCACAATGAGCAGTTCTTC
-,-,TRBJ1-1,TRBV7-6,CASRQSEGGGTEAFF,TGTGCCAGCAGACAATCCGAGGGGGGAGGGACTGAAGCTTTCTTT
-,-,TRBJ1-1,TRBV9,CASSVGAGTNTEAFF,TGTGCCAGCAGCGTAGGAGCAGGGACAAACACTGAAGCTTTCTTT
-,few,TRBJ1-4,TRBV5-1,CASNPGFGATNEKLFF,TGCGCCAGCAACCCGGGGTTTGGGGCAACTAATGAAAAACTGTTTTTT
-,-,TRBJ1-1,TRBV27,CASSLRRADVKAFF,TGTGCCAGCAGTTTACGCAGGGCTGACGTGAAAGCTTTCTTT
-,-,TRBJ2-5,TRBV18,CASSPKISGETQYF,TGTGCCAGCTCACCAAAGATTTCAGGGGAGACCCAGTACTTC
TRBD1,-,TRBJ2-1,TRBV19,CATKPGGSYNEQFF,TGTGCCACCAAGCCAGGGGGCAGCTACAATGAGCAGTTCTTC
-,once,TRBJ2-7,TRBV5-4,CASSLGLGGVSYEQYF,TGTGCCAGCAGCTTAGGCCTCGGGGGTGTCTCCTACGAGCAGTACTTC
-,once,TRBJ2-7,TRBV28,CASSPRWGISYEQYF,TGTGCCAGCAGTCCACGATGGGGCATCTCCTACGAGCAGTACTTC
TRBD1,-,TRBJ2-4,TRBV14,CASSPGQAGAKNIQYF,TGTGCCAGCAGCCCGGGACAGGCGGGAGCCAAAAACATTCAGTACTTC
TRBD2,-,TRBJ2-1,TRBV28,CASSLSGGVSLWQFF,TGTGCCAGCAGTCTTAGCGGGGGGGTTTCCCTTTGGCAGTTCTTC
TRBD1,-,TRBJ2-2,TRBV29-1,CSGTGQGNTGELFF,TGCAGCGGGACGGGACAGGGAAACACCGGGGAGCTGTTTTTT